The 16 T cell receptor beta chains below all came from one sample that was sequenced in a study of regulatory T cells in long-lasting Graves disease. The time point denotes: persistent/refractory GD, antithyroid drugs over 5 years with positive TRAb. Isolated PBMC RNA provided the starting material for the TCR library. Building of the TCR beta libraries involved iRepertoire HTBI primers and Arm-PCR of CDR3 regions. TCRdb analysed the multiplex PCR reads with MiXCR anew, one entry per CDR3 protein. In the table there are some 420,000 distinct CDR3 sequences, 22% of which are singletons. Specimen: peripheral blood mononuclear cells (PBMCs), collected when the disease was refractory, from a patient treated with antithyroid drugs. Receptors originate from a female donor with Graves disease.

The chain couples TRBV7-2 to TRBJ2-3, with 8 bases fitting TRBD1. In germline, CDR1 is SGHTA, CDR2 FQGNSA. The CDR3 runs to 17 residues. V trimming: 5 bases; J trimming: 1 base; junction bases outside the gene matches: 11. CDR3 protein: CASSRPPGGIGTDTQYF. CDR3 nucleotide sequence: TGTGCCAGCAGCCGTCCTCCAGGGGGCATCGGCACAGATACGCAGTATTTT.

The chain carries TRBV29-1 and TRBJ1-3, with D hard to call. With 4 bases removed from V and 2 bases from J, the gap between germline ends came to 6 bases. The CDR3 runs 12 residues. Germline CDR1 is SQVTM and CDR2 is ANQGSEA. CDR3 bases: TGCAGCGTTGGGTCAACTGGAAACACCATATATTTT. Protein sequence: CSVGSTGNTIYF.

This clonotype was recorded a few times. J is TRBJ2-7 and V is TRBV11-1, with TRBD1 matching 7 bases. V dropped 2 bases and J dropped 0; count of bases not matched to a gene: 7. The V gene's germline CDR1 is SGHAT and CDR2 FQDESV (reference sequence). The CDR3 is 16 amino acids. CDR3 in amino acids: CASSLRGGPSSYEQYF. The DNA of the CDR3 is TGTGCCAGCAGCTTACGAGGGGGCCCTAGCTCCTACGAGCAGTACTTC.

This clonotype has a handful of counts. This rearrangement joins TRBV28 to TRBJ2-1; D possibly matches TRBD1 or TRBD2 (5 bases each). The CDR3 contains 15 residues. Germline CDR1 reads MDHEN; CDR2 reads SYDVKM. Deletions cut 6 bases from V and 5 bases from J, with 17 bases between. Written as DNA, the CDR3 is TGTGCCAGCAGACAACTGTCGGGACCCCACAATGAGCAGTTCTTC. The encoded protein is CASRQLSGPHNEQFF.

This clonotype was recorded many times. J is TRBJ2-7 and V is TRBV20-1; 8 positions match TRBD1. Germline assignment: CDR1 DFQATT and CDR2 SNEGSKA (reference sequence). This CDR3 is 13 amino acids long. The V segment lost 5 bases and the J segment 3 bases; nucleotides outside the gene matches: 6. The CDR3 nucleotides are TGCAGTGCTGAGGACAGGGTTGGCTACGAGCAGTACTTC. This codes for CSAEDRVGYEQYF.

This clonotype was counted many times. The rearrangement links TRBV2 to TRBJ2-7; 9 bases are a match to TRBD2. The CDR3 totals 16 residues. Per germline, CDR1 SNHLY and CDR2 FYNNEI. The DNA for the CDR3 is TGTGTCTCGCAAGGGGGATCGGCGGGAGGGACAGTTCCGGAGTACTTC. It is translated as CVSQGGSAGGTVPEYF.

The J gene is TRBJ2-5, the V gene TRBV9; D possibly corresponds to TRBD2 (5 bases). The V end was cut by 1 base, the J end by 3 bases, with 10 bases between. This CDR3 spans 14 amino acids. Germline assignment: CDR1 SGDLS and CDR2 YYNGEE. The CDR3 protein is CASSVLGSEETQYF. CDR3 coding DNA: TGTGCCAGCAGCGTACTTGGGAGCGAAGAGACCCAGTACTTC.

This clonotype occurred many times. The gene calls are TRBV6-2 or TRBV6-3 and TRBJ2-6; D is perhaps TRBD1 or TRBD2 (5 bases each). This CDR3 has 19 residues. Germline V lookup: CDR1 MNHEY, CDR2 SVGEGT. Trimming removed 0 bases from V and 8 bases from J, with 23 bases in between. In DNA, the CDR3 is TGTGCCAGCAGTTACTCGAGGGAACAAATGACAGTTCGGACCAACGTCCTGACTTTC. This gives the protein CASSYSREQMTVRTNVLTF.

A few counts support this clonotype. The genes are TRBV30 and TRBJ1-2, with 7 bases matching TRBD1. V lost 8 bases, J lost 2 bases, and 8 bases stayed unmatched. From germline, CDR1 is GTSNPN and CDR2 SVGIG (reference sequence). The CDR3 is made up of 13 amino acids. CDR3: CALGGTANYGYTF. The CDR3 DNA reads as TGTGCCCTGGGGGGGACAGCGAACTATGGCTACACCTTC.

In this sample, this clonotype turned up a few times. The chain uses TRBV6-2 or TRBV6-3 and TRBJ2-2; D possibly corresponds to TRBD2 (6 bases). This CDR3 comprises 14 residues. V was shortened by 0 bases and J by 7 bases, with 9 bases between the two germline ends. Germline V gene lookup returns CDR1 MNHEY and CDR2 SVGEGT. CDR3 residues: CASSYSGGYGELFF. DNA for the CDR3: TGTGCCAGCAGTTACTCGGGAGGTTACGGGGAGCTGTTTTTT.

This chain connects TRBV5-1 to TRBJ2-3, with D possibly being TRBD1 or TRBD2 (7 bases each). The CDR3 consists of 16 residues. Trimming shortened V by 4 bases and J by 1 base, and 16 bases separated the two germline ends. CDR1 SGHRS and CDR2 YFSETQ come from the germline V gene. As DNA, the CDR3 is TGCGCCAGCAGCCTCCAGGGGGGGCGAGGCACAGATACGCAGTATTTT. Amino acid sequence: CASSLQGGRGTDTQYF.

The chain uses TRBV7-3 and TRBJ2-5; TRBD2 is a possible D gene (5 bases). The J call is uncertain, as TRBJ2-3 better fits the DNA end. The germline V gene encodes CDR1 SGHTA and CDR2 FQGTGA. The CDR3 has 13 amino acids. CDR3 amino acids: CASSSGLSWMQYF. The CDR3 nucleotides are TGTGCCAGCAGCTCCGGACTTTCCTGGATGCAGTATTTT.

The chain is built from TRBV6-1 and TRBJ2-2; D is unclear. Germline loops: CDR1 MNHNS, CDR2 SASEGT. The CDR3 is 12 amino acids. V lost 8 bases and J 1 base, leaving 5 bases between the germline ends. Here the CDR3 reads CASPQNTGELFF. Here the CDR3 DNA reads TGTGCCAGCCCCCAGAACACCGGGGAGCTGTTTTTT.

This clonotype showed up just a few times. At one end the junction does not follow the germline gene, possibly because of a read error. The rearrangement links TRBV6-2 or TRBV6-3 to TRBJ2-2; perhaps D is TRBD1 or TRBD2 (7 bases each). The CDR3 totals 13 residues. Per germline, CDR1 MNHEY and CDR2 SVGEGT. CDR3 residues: CASSLRGSGGLFF. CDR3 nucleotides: TGTGCCAGCAGTTTGCGGGGGTCAGGGGGGCTGTTTTTT.

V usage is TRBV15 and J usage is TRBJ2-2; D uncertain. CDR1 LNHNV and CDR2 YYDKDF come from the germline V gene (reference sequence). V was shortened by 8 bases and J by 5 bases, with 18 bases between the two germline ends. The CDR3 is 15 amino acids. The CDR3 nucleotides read TGTGCCACCCGGGCCCAGAGGTTGGTTACCGGGGAGCTGTTTTTT. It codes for CATRAQRLVTGELFF.

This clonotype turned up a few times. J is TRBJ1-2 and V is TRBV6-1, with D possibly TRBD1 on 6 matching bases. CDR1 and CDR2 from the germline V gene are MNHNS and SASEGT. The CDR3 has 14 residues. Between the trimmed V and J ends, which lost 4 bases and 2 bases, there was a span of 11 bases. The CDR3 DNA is TGTGCCAGCAGTGTGGGAAGGGGGAACTATGGCTACACCTTC. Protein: CASSVGRGNYGYTF.